This TCR beta chain emerged from a study of shared clonotypes between healthy human individuals. Study in general: The people who gave samples were a couple of women and a few men aged 18 to 49. Findings of the study overall: Investigators expected sequencing depth to affect clonotype sharing among donors.

Germline V gene data show CDR1 as MDHEN and CDR2 as SYDVKM. The CDR3 runs 16 residues. V gave up 7 bases and J gave up 0 bases, with 16 bases separating them. To note about this clone: What it binds is unknown.

Positively selected for CCR7, the CD45RO-negative cells used as naive CD8 cells excluded terminally differentiated effector memory CD45RA+ cells. All donors were Caucasian adults living in Nashville, Tennessee. Sorted subsets were amplified in replicate PCRs using 200 ng DNA, around 30,000 T cell genomes. The repertoire was sequenced with immunoSEQ multiplex PCR; TCRdb's copy has only in-frame clones and lacks some. The sample has more than 2 million clones; around 93% are singletons. This chain joins TRBV28 and TRBJ1-3; D is possibly TRBD1 (5 bases). Material: naive CD8+ T cells from PBMCs. This TCR was sampled from a man aged 18 to 35 in good health. Some clones in this sample may be carry-over from other donors' samples. The CDR3 here is CASTLEGPASGNTIYF. The CDR3 coding sequence is TGTGCCAGCACCTTGGAGGGGCCCGCCTCTGGAAACACCATATATTTT.